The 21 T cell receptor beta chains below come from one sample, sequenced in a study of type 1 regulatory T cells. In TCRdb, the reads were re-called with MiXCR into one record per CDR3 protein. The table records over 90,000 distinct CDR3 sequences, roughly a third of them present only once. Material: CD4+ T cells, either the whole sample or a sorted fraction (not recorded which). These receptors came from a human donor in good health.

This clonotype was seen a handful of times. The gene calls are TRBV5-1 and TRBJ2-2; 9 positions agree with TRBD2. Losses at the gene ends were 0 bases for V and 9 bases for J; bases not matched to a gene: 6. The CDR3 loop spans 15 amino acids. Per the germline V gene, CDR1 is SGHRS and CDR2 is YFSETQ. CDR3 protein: CASSLAREGRRELFF. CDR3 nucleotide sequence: TGCGCCAGCAGCTTGGCGCGGGAGGGCCGACGGGAGCTGTTTTTT.

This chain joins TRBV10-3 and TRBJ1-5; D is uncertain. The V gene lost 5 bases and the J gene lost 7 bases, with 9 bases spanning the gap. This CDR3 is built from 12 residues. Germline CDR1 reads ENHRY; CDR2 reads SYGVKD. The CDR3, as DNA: TGTGCCATCAGTCCGAAAGGACAGCCCCAGCATTTT. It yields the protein CAISPKGQPQHF.

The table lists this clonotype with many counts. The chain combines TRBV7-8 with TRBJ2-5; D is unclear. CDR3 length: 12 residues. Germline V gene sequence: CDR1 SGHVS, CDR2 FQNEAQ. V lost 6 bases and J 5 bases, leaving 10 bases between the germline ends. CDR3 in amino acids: CASRRIRETQYF. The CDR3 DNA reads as TGTGCCAGCAGACGAATACGGGAGACCCAGTACTTC.

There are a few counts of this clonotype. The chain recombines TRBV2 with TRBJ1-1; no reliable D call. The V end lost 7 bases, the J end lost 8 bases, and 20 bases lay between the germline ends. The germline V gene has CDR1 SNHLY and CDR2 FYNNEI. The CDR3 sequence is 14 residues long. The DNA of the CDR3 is TGTGCCAGCACCGGGTCCACGTTTGTTATGGAAGCTTTCTTT. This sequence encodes CASTGSTFVMEAFF.

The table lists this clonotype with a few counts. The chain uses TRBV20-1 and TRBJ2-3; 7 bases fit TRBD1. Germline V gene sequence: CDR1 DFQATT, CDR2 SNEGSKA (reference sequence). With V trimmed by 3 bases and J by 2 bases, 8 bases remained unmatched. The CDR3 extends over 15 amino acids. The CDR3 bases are TGCAGTGCTAGTGTTAGGGGGCGCCCCACAGATACGCAGTATTTT. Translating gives CSASVRGRPTDTQYF.

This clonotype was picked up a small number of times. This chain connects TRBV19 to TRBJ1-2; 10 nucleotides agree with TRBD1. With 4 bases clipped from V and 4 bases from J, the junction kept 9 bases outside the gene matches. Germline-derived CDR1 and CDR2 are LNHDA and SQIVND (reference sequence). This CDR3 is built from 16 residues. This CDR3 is CASSTPDRGRGYGYTF. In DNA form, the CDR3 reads TGTGCCAGTAGTACACCAGACAGGGGGCGCGGCTATGGCTACACCTTC.

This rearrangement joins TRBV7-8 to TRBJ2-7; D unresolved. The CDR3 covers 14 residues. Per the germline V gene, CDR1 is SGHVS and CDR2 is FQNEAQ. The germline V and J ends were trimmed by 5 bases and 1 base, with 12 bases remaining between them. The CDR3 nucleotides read TGTGCCAGCAGCCACGGCCGGCGATCCTACGAGCAGTACTTC. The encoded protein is CASSHGRRSYEQYF.

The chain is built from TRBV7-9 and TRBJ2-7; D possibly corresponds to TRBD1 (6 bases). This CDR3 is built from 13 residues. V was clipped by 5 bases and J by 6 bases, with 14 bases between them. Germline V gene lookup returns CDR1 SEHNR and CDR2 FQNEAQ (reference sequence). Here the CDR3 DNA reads TGTGCCAGCAGCCGATTGGACAGAAGCGAGCAGTACTTC. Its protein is CASSRLDRSEQYF.

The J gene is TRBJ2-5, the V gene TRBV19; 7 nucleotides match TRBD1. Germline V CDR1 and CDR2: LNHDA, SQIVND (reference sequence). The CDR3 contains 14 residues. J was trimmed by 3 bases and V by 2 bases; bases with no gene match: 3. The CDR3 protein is CASSIIGTEETQYF. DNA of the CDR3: TGTGCCAGTAGTATAATAGGGACAGAAGAGACCCAGTACTTC. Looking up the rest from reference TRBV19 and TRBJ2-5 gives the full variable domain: DGGITQSPKYLFRKEGQNVTLSCEQNLNHDAMYWYRQDPGQGLRLIYYSQIVNDFQKGDIAEGYSVSREKKESFPLTVTSAQKNPTAFYLCASSIIGTEETQYFGPGTRLLVL.

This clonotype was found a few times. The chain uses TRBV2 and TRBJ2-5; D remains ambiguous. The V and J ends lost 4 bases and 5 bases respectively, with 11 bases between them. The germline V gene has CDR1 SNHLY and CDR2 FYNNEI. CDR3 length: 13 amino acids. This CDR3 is CASSVGRTETQYF. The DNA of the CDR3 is TGTGCCAGCAGTGTCGGTAGAACGGAGACCCAGTACTTC. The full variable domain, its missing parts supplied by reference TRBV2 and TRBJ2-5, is EPEVTQTPSHQVTQMGQEVILRCVPISNHLYFYWYRQILGQKVEFLVSFYNNEISEKSEIFDDQFSVERPDGSNFTLKIRSTKLEDSAMYFCASSVGRTETQYFGPGTRLLVL.

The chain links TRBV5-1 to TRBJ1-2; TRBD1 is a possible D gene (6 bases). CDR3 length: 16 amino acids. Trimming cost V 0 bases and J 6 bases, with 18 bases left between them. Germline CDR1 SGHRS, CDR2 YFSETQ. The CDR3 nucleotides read TGCGCCAGCAGCTTGGAGGGGGACGCCTATAGGGATGGCTACACCTTC. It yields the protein CASSLEGDAYRDGYTF.

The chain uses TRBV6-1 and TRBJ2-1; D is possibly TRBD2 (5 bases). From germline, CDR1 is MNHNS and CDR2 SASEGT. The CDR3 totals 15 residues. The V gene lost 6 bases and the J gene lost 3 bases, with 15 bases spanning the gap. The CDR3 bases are TGTGCCAGCAGGAATAGCCCTAGCAGCTACAATGAGCAGTTCTTC. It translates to CASRNSPSSYNEQFF.

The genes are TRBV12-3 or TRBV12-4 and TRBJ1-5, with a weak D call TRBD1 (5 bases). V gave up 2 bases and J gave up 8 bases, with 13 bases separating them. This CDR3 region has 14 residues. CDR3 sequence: CASSLTGLGKPQHF. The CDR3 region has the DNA TGTGCCAGCAGTTTAACGGGACTGGGGAAGCCCCAGCATTTT.

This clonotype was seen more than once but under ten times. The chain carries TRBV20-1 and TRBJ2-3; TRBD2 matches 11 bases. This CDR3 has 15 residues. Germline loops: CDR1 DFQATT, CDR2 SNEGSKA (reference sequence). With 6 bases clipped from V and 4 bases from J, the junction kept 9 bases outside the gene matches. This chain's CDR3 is CSASPLAGVSDTQYF. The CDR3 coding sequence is TGCAGTGCCAGCCCACTAGCGGGAGTTTCAGATACGCAGTATTTT.

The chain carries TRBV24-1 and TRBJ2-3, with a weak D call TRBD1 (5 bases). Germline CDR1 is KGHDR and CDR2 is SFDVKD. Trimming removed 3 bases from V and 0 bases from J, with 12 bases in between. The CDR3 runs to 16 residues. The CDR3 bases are TGTGCCACCAGTGATGCGGACACGGCGAGCACAGATACGCAGTATTTT. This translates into CATSDADTASTDTQYF.

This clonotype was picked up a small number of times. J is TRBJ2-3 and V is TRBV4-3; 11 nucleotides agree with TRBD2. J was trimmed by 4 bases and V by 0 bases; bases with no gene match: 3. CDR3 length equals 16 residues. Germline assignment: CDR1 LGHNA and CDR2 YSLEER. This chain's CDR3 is CASSQEASGRPDTQYF. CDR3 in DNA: TGCGCCAGCAGCCAAGAGGCTAGCGGGAGGCCAGATACGCAGTATTTT.

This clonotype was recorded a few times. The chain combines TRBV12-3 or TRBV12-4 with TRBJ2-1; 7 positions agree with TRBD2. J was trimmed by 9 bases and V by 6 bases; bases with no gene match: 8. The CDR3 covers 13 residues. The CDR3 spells CASRDYGEGEQFF. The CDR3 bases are TGTGCCAGCAGGGATTACGGGGAGGGTGAGCAGTTCTTC.

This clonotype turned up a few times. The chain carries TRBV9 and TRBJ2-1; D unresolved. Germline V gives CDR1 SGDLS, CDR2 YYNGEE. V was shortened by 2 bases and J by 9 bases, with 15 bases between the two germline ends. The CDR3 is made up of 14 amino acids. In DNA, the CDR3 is TGTGCCAGCAGCGTCACCTTGGGTTTGGTTGAGCAGTTCTTC. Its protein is CASSVTLGLVEQFF.

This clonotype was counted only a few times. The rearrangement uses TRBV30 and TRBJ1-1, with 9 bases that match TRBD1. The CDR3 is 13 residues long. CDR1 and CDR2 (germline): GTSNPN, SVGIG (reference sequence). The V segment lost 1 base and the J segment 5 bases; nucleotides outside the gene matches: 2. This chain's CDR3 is CAWSEGTGTEAFF. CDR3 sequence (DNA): TGTGCCTGGAGTGAAGGGACAGGGACTGAAGCTTTCTTT.

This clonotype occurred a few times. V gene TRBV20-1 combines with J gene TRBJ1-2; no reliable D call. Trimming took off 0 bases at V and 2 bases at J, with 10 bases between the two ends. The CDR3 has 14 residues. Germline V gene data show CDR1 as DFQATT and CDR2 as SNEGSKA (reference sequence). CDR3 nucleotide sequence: TGCAGTGCTAGAGATCCGCTCCCAAACTATGGCTACACCTTC. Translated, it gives CSARDPLPNYGYTF.

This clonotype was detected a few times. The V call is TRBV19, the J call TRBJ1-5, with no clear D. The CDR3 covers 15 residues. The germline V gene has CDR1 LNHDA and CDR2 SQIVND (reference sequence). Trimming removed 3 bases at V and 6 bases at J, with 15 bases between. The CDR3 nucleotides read TGTGCCAGTAGTATGGACGGAAATCGGGGTCAGCCCCAGCATTTT. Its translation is CASSMDGNRGQPQHF.